This TCR beta chain is drawn from a study of shared clonotypes between healthy human individuals. Unsorted PBMC contributed approximately 280 ng DNA, approximately 33,000 T cell genomes, to each replicate PCR. Source study methods: ImmunoSEQ output lacked quality scores and full-length reads, limiting matched filtering. Generated by immunoSEQ multiplex PCR, the TCRdb table keeps only in-frame clones and is missing some. The DNA gave D and trimming, while V, J and clone size come from that table. The sample records hundreds of thousands of clones, around 80% being singletons. V dropped 5 bases and J dropped 1 base, with 15 bases sitting between them. The CDR3 is 16 residues long. The V gene's germline CDR1 is SGHVS and CDR2 FQNEAQ. Healthy adults negative for HIV, lacking recent acute infections or vaccinations, served as donors.

The receptor comes from a woman between 40 and 55 years old in good health. Some clones in this sample may be carry-over from other donors' samples. The rearrangement links TRBV7-8 to TRBJ1-5; D remains ambiguous. What was sequenced was PBMCs. The CDR3 sequence: CASSPGGLGSNQPQHF. In DNA, the CDR3 is TGTGCCAGCAGCCCCGGTGGGCTGGGGAGCAATCAGCCCCAGCATTTT.